This T cell receptor (beta chain) was identified in a study of vaccination effects on CD4 cells after COVID-19. On the study more broadly: The second dose preceded post-vaccine samples by a median of 72 days.

The repertoire was sequenced with immunoSEQ multiplex PCR; TCRdb's copy has only in-frame clones and lacks some. The data show roughly 32,000 clones, with approximately 72% seen just once and about 12% held by the top ten. This clone was found once. Its antigen remains unknown. Trimming removed 2 bases from V and 0 bases from J, with 11 bases in between. This CDR3 contains 15 residues. Per germline, CDR1 SGHDT and CDR2 YYEEEE. ViraFEST used viral peptide pools to expand antigen-specific CD4+ T cells before sequencing. The culture ran for about 11 days, and then CD4+ T cells were isolated. Each participant was given two doses of one vaccine (BNT162b2 or mRNA-1273). IL-2 medium took the place of half the medium on both days 3 and 7.

The specimen was CD4+ T cells from PBMCs cultured with HCoV-229E spike peptides, collected after COVID-19 vaccination. The sequence was obtained from a human donor who received a COVID-19 vaccine. The V call is TRBV5-6, the J call TRBJ1-1; D gene ambiguous. CDR3 in amino acids: CASSFIGDMNTEAFF. In DNA, the CDR3 is TGTGCCAGCAGCTTTATTGGAGACATGAACACTGAAGCTTTCTTT.